This entry lists 12 T cell receptor beta chains sequenced from one sample in a study of cytomegalovirus exposure and HLA in healthy donors. PCR involved 60 Vbeta and 13 Jbeta primers. TCRdb keeps only in-frame clones here, not all; method: immunoSEQ multiplex PCR. This sample's clone table lists approximately 50,000 clones. Sample: PBMCs. All receptors come from a woman aged 40 to 50 in good health and CMV-seronegative.

This rearrangement joins TRBV7-2 to TRBJ1-4, with TRBD1 as a possible D gene (5 bases). Trimming stripped 5 bases from V and 4 bases from J, with 14 bases between. This CDR3 is 15 amino acids long. Germline loops: CDR1 SGHTA, CDR2 FQGNSA. CDR3 nucleotide sequence: TGTGCCAGCAGCCCTAGACAGAAATTTAATGAAAAACTGTTTTTT. Its translation is CASSPRQKFNEKLFF.

V gene TRBV7-9 combines with J gene TRBJ1-6; maybe TRBD1 (5 bases). V gave up 2 bases and J gave up 9 bases, with 14 bases separating them. This CDR3 contains 15 residues. CDR1 and CDR2 (germline): SEHNR, FQNEAQ (reference sequence). This chain's CDR3 is CASSLMGTGGSPLHF. CDR3 DNA sequence: TGTGCCAGCAGCTTAATGGGCACCGGGGGTTCACCCCTCCACTTT.

V usage is TRBV7-2 and J usage is TRBJ2-1; D is possibly TRBD1 (6 bases). The germline V gene has CDR1 SGHTA and CDR2 FQGNSA. This CDR3 spans 14 amino acids. V gave up 6 bases and J gave up 5 bases, with 14 bases separating them. CDR3 sequence reads: CASSWTATHNEQFF. The CDR3 DNA reads as TGTGCCAGCAGTTGGACAGCCACCCACAATGAGCAGTTCTTC.

On this clone itself: An end of the junction differs from the germline gene, which may be a read error. The chain recombines TRBV7-9 with TRBJ2-1; 7 bases align to TRBD1. The germline V gene has CDR1 SEHNR and CDR2 FQNEAQ (reference sequence). The CDR3 sequence is 15 residues long. DNA for the CDR3: TGTGCCAGCGCTTCGACAGGGAGCTCCGACAATGAGCAGTTCTTC. Amino acids: CASASTGSSDNEQFF.

The chain couples TRBV4-1 to TRBJ2-7; 11 bases agree with TRBD2. Germline V lookup: CDR1 MGHRA, CDR2 YSYEKL. Germline trimming cut 4 bases from V and 3 bases from J; bases unmatched to any gene: 8. The CDR3 has 16 residues. CDR3 residues: CASSPEPGLAVYEQYF. The CDR3 nucleotides are TGCGCCAGCAGCCCCGAACCGGGACTAGCGGTCTACGAGCAGTACTTC.

CDR3 in amino acids: CAWTLSLGGSSRGYTF. CDR3 nucleotides: TGTGCCTGGACCCTCAGCCTGGGGGGAAGTTCTCGTGGCTACACCTTC. V and J are TRBV30 and TRBJ1-2, with D perhaps matching TRBD1 (5 bases). V was shortened by 4 bases and J by 7 bases, with 25 bases between the two germline ends. CDR1 and CDR2 from the germline V gene are GTSNPN and SVGIG (reference sequence). This CDR3 has 16 residues. Full variable domain (rest looked up from reference TRBV30 and TRBJ1-2): SQTIHQWPATLVQPVGSPLSLECTVEGTSNPNLYWYRQAAGRGLQLLFYSVGIGQISSEVPQNLSASRPQDRQFILSSKKLLLSDSGFYLCAWTLSLGGSSRGYTFGSGTRLTVV.

The gene calls are TRBV30 and TRBJ1-2, with D possibly TRBD1 on 6 matching bases. The germline gives CDR1 GTSNPN, CDR2 SVGIG (reference sequence). Trimming removed 0 bases from V and 2 bases from J, with 10 bases in between. This CDR3 contains 14 residues. DNA of the CDR3: TGTGCCTGGAGTGTATCCCAGGGGAACTATGGCTACACCTTC. It codes for CAWSVSQGNYGYTF.

This chain connects TRBV7-3 to TRBJ2-2, with TRBD1 matching 9 bases. V was clipped by 6 bases and J by 4 bases; unmatched bases: 6. The CDR3 sequence is 15 residues long. Germline lookup yields CDR1 SGHTA and CDR2 FQGTGA. The CDR3 region is CASSSGTGSTGELFF. CDR3 DNA: TGTGCCAGCAGTTCCGGGACAGGGAGCACCGGGGAGCTGTTTTTT.

This chain joins TRBV18 and TRBJ1-3; D remains unclear. V lost 4 bases, J lost 0 bases, and 10 bases lay in between. In germline, CDR1 is KGHSH, CDR2 LQKENI. The CDR3 contains 15 residues. CDR3 nucleotide sequence: TGTGCCAGCTCACTTGATTCGGGCTCTGGAAACACCATATATTTT. Translated, it gives CASSLDSGSGNTIYF.

The J gene is TRBJ2-3, the V gene TRBV6-5; D may be TRBD2 (5 bases). Germline loops: CDR1 MNHEY, CDR2 SVGAGI. The CDR3 covers 16 residues. Deletions cut 0 bases from V and 1 base from J, with 11 bases between. The DNA of the CDR3 is TGTGCCAGCAGTTACTCGAACATGGGAGGCACAGATACGCAGTATTTT. Residues: CASSYSNMGGTDTQYF.

The rearrangement uses TRBV6-4 and TRBJ2-3, with TRBD2 matching 10 bases. The CDR3 covers 15 residues. V was pared by 2 bases and J by 6 bases, with 5 bases of the junction left unmatched. Germline V gives CDR1 MRHNA, CDR2 SNTAGT. The CDR3 region is CASSDSGGAGDTQYF. The CDR3 region has the DNA TGTGCCAGCAGTGACAGCGGGGGGGCAGGCGATACGCAGTATTTT.

The chain links TRBV5-1 to TRBJ1-2; the D gene is possibly TRBD1 (5 bases). This CDR3 region has 15 residues. The V end was cut by 0 bases, the J end by 4 bases, with 13 bases between. The germline V gene has CDR1 SGHRS and CDR2 YFSETQ. The CDR3 loop is CASSLAGQGPYGYTF. In DNA form, the CDR3 reads TGCGCCAGCAGCTTGGCCGGGCAGGGCCCCTATGGCTACACCTTC.